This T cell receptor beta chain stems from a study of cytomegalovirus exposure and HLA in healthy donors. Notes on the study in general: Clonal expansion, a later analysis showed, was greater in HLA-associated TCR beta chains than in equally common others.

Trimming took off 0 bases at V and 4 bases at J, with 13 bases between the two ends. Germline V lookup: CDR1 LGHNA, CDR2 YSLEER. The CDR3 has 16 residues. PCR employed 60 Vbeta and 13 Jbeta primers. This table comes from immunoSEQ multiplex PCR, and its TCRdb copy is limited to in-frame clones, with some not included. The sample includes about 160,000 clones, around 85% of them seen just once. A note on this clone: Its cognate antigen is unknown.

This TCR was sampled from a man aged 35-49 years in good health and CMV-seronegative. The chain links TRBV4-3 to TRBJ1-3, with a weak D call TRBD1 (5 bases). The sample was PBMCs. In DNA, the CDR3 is TGCGCCAGCAGCCAAGAAGATCCAGGGCTGGGAAACACCATATATTTT. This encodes CASSQEDPGLGNTIYF.